This TCR beta chain was sequenced in a study of PD-1 and CTLA-4 blockade in melanoma listed by TCRdb under 2021. Regarding the study in general: In patients with melanoma, the study measured the effects of PD-1 blockade versus CTLA-4 blockade on the melanoma-reactive CD8 T cell response.

A note on this clone: Its antigen is unknown. Base qualities are missing; no much larger clone stands one base away.

The CDR3 measures 13 amino acids from cysteine to phenylalanine. The sequence is cut down to CDR3 DNA, 39 bases in frame from base 1. V is reduced by 0 bases and J by 4 bases, leaving a spacing of 5 bases between them. Sequences SGHKS (CDR1) and YYEKEE (CDR2) are obtained from the germline V gene (reference sequence). The library was produced with the immunoSEQ multiplex PCR assay. The clones in this table, taken by TCRdb from immuneACCESS, are in-frame only. Not every clone is retained; where verified, under half of the shortfall comes from an unresolved V gene, and the cause of the rest is unknown. The sample table contains approximately 15,000 clones; only one count was recorded for roughly 70% of them. The biggest ten clones account for 11% to 15% of the sample.

The source was CD8+ T cells from peripheral blood, collected from a patient given anti-PD-1 treatment. This TCR came from a human donor with melanoma. The chain was built from TRBV5-5 and TRBJ1-3; no D segment can be confidently identified. The nucleotide sequence reads as follows: TGTGCCAGCAGCTTGGAGGTGGGAAACACCATATATTTT. Protein translation: CASSLEVGNTIYF. The CDR3, completed at both ends by the reference TRBV5-5 and TRBJ1-3 genes, gives the full variable domain DAGVTQSPTHLIKTRGQQVTLRCSPISGHKSVSWYQQVLGQGPQFIFQYYEKEERGRGNFPDRFSARQFPNYSSELNVNALLLGDSALYLCASSLEVGNTIYFGEGSWLTVV.